Included here is one T cell receptor (beta chain) sequence, with context. As yet, its antigen is unknown. This CDR3 is 15 amino acids long. Germline V gives CDR1 LNHDA, CDR2 SQIVND (reference sequence). V gave up 5 bases and J gave up 0 bases, with 13 bases separating them. This record belongs to a study of cytomegalovirus exposure and HLA in healthy donors. Study-wide points: Among the CMV-associated chains, a few were confirmed in vitro as specific for CMV antigens. TCR beta V segments were, for the most part, productive about 87% or about 30% of the time in an earlier analysis. A later analysis linked a missense DCLRE1C variant to TCR beta V- and J-gene trimming. TCR association rates varied by HLA locus in a later analysis, with DRB1 highest and HLA-C lowest.

The PCR ran on 60 Vbeta and 13 Jbeta primers. The table came from immunoSEQ multiplex PCR; TCRdb's copy has only in-frame clones and leaves some out. The repertoire holds 150,000 to 200,000 clones, with roughly 85% as singletons. This receptor was identified in a woman in her twenties or thirties in good health and CMV-seropositive. This rearrangement joins TRBV19 to TRBJ1-1; weak D call: TRBD1 (6 bases). Specimen: PBMCs. The CDR3 here is CASSGQLMMNTEAFF. CDR3 bases: TGTGCCAGTAGTGGACAGTTGATGATGAACACTGAAGCTTTCTTT. Variable domain in full (rest from reference TRBV19 and TRBJ1-1): DGGITQSPKYLFRKEGQNVTLSCEQNLNHDAMYWYRQDPGQGLRLIYYSQIVNDFQKGDIAEGYSVSREKKESFPLTVTSAQKNPTAFYLCASSGQLMMNTEAFFGQGTRLTVV.